These T cell receptor beta chains were read from a single sample in a study of blood T cell repertoires in COVID-19. Profiling relied on immunoSEQ multiplex PCR, and the TCRdb table lists in-frame clones only, not all of them. The table records 70,000 to 95,000 clones, roughly 90% of them present only once. Sequencing was done on a sample of peripheral blood. The receptors stem from a human donor with active COVID-19. The donor label of this sample is uncertain. Each CDR3 is given with its conserved first and last residue. A D gene is named only where the DNA matches it firmly. Clone size is given for some rows only: seen once, a few or many times, or a class if the clone is expanded.

DNA | CDR3 | size | J | V | D
TGTGCCAGCAGTTACTCGAGGGGACAGGGTAACACTGAAGCTTTCTTT | CASSYSRGQGNTEAFF | once | TRBJ1-1 | TRBV6-2/TRBV6-3 | TRBD1
TGTGCCAGTGGCGTAGACAGGGTAGAAGAAAAACTGTTTTTT | CASGVDRVEEKLFF | . | TRBJ1-4 | TRBV19 | TRBD1
TGTGCCAGCAGCTTGCAGACGGAGTATAATTCACCCCTCCACTTT | CASSLQTEYNSPLHF | . | TRBJ1-6 | TRBV13 | .
TGTGCCAGCAGCTTAGGAGCCGCCGGGACAGGCTATGGCTACACCTTC | CASSLGAAGTGYGYTF | . | TRBJ1-2 | TRBV11-2 | TRBD1
TGTGCCAGCAGCTCCACGAGTCTCGGACAGGGTGGGACGTACGAGCAGTACTTC | CASSSTSLGQGGTYEQYF | . | TRBJ2-7 | TRBV7-9 | TRBD1
TGTGCCACCAGCAGACCTCTCTCCCTAGGAGGGAGGAACACCGGGGAGCTGTTTTTT | CATSRPLSLGGRNTGELFF | . | TRBJ2-2 | TRBV15 | .
TGTGCCAGTACGACAGAAACTAATGAAAAACTGTTTTTT | CASTTETNEKLFF | . | TRBJ1-4 | TRBV6-6 | .
TGTGCCAGCAGTCGGACAGGAAGTTATGGCTACACCTTC | CASSRTGSYGYTF | . | TRBJ1-2 | TRBV6-5 | TRBD1
TGTGCCAGCAGCTCCCCAGGGGACTATGGCTACACCTTC | CASSSPGDYGYTF | many | TRBJ1-2 | TRBV7-2 | .
TGTGCCAGCAGTGAAGGAACACGGTGGAGCTCCTACGAGCAGTACTTC | CASSEGTRWSSYEQYF | few | TRBJ2-7 | TRBV2 | .
TGTGCCAGTAGTATCCCTAGCGGGGGGATCACAGATACGCAGTATTTT | CASSIPSGGITDTQYF | . | TRBJ2-3 | TRBV19 | TRBD2
TGTGCCACCATACTGACTAGCGGCAGCTCCTACAATGAGCAGTTCTTC | CATILTSGSSYNEQFF | . | TRBJ2-1 | TRBV12-1 | .
TGCGCCAGCAGCTTGGGCGGGGGGGATTACAATGAGCAGTTCTTC | CASSLGGGDYNEQFF | . | TRBJ2-1 | TRBV5-1 | TRBD2
TGTGCCAGCACTCGAAGGGAGGGGGATGGCTACACCTTC | CASTRREGDGYTF | . | TRBJ1-2 | TRBV2 | .
TGTGCCAGCAGCGCCAGTTCAGGGACTGAAACTGAAGCTTTCTTT | CASSASSGTETEAFF | . | TRBJ1-1 | TRBV9 | .
TGTGCCAGCAGTGATGCCGCGACAGGGGTATATGGCTACACCTTC | CASSDAATGVYGYTF | . | TRBJ1-2 | TRBV6-4 | TRBD1
TGTGCCAGTAGGGGACAGGGGGATAACTATGGCTACACCTTC | CASRGQGDNYGYTF | once | TRBJ1-2 | TRBV19 | TRBD1
TGTGCCAGCAGCCCGGCAGCAGGTATACAGACCCAGTACTTC | CASSPAAGIQTQYF | . | TRBJ2-5 | TRBV5-6 | .
TGTGCCAGCAGCTTGGGGATGGCAGGGGGCGCGGGAAACACCATATATTTT | CASSLGMAGGAGNTIYF | . | TRBJ1-3 | TRBV5-5 | TRBD1
TGTGCCAGCAGTTACGAGGGGGTAGGGGGCTACACCTTC | CASSYEGVGGYTF | . | TRBJ1-2 | TRBV6-6 | .
TGTGCCAGCAGGAACGGACTAGTGAACGAGCAGTACTTC | CASRNGLVNEQYF | . | TRBJ2-7 | TRBV6-5 | TRBD2
TGTGCCAGCAGTTACTCAGGGGCGAAATACAATGAGCAGTTCTTC | CASSYSGAKYNEQFF | . | TRBJ2-1 | TRBV6-5 | .
TGTGCCAGCAGCCCCTGGGAGAGCTCTGGAAACACCATATATTTT | CASSPWESSGNTIYF | . | TRBJ1-3 | TRBV11-2 | .
TGTGCCAGCAGCACTAGTGGGACTTCGTACGAGCAGTACTTC | CASSTSGTSYEQYF | . | TRBJ2-7 | TRBV7-9 | .
TGTGCCAGCAGCCCTGGGGAGGGGGTGAACTACTACGAGCAGTACTTC | CASSPGEGVNYYEQYF | once | TRBJ2-7 | TRBV7-9 | .
TGTGCCAGCAATCTGGCGGGGGCCTACGAGCAGTACTTC | CASNLAGAYEQYF | . | TRBJ2-7 | TRBV7-2 | TRBD2
TGTGCCAGCAGTTTATGGGGGGACAGGGGGCTCTCACCCCTCCACTTT | CASSLWGDRGLSPLHF | . | TRBJ1-6 | TRBV28 | TRBD1
TGTGCCAGCAGCGCCTCGGTCCCAGATACGCAGTATTTT | CASSASVPDTQYF | . | TRBJ2-3 | TRBV9 | .
TGTGCCAGCAGCGTAGCTACTAGCGGGGGGCCTGGCGGAGATACGCAGTATTTT | CASSVATSGGPGGDTQYF | . | TRBJ2-3 | TRBV9 | TRBD2
TGTGCCAGCAGCCCACCGACTAGCCGGAACACAGATACGCAGTATTTT | CASSPPTSRNTDTQYF | once | TRBJ2-3 | TRBV7-2 | TRBD2
TGTGCCAGCAGTGGAATGCCGCGTGGTTGGCCCCAGCATTTT | CASSGMPRGWPQHF | . | TRBJ1-5 | TRBV2 | .
TGTGCCAGCAGCACAATGAACAATGAGCAGTTCTTC | CASSTMNNEQFF | . | TRBJ2-1 | TRBV9 | .
TGTGCCAGCAATTTCAGGACACAGGGGATGGCTTTCTTT | CASNFRTQGMAFF | . | TRBJ1-1 | TRBV12-3/TRBV12-4 | TRBD1
TGTGCCAGCTATGGGGGGACGAACACAGATACGCAGTATTTT | CASYGGTNTDTQYF | . | TRBJ2-3 | TRBV28 | .
TGTGCCAGCAGCCAACTACAGGGGGAAGGTGAGCAGTTCTTC | CASSQLQGEGEQFF | . | TRBJ2-1 | TRBV3-1/TRBV3-2 | TRBD1
TGTGCCAGTACCCAATTTCAGGGGCGCTCAGGGAATGAGCAGTTCTTC | CASTQFQGRSGNEQFF | . | TRBJ2-1 | TRBV19 | .
TGCAGCGTTATTTGGGACACTCTCTACGAGCAGTACTTC | CSVIWDTLYEQYF | . | TRBJ2-7 | TRBV29-1 | .
TGTGCCAGCAGTGACAGCGGCTATGGCTACACCTTC | CASSDSGYGYTF | . | TRBJ1-2 | TRBV6-4 | .
TGTGCCAGCAGTTTAGACAGATACGGTGGCTACACCTTC | CASSLDRYGGYTF | . | TRBJ1-2 | TRBV12-3/TRBV12-4 | .
TGCGCCAGCAGCGCCCTAAGAGCCTACGAGCAGTACTTC | CASSALRAYEQYF | . | TRBJ2-7 | TRBV5-1 | .
TGTGCCAGCAGACCAAGTGTTGGGGGGGTTATCCTCGCCGAGCAGTACTTC | CASRPSVGGVILAEQYF | . | TRBJ2-7 | TRBV3-1/TRBV3-2 | TRBD2
TGTGCCATCGGGAGGGGGGGCGATACGCAGTATTTT | CAIGRGGDTQYF | . | TRBJ2-3 | TRBV10-3 | .
TGTGCCAGCAGCCCTGGGACAGGGAAAACCTACGAGCAGTACTTC | CASSPGTGKTYEQYF | . | TRBJ2-7 | TRBV11-3 | TRBD1
TGTGCCAGCAGATCCTGGGGGGGTGGCTACACCTTC | CASRSWGGGYTF | . | TRBJ1-2 | TRBV11-2 | .
TGTGCCAGCTCACCACCGACAGGGGGCGTTTCACCCCTCCACTTT | CASSPPTGGVSPLHF | . | TRBJ1-6 | TRBV18 | TRBD1
TGCGCCAGCAGCCAAATGACAGGGCTGTTTAACGAGCAGTACTTC | CASSQMTGLFNEQYF | . | TRBJ2-7 | TRBV4-1 | TRBD1
TGTGCCAGCAGTTTCCTAGCGGGGGACGAGCAGTACTTC | CASSFLAGDEQYF | . | TRBJ2-7 | TRBV27 | TRBD2
TGCGCCAGCAGCTTGGTGGTATCAGGGGAGGGTGAAGCTTTCTTT | CASSLVVSGEGEAFF | . | TRBJ1-1 | TRBV5-1 | .
TGCGCCAGCAGCCCGAATCGCCCGGGCGGGTGGGATACGCAGTATTTT | CASSPNRPGGWDTQYF | . | TRBJ2-3 | TRBV4-3 | .
TGTGCCAGCAGCCCCGAGGGGCGGGGCCGAGAGACCCAGTACTTC | CASSPEGRGRETQYF | . | TRBJ2-5 | TRBV7-2 | .
TGTGCCAGTAGTCGCGCCGGGACAGGGGTGACCCAGTACTTC | CASSRAGTGVTQYF | . | TRBJ2-5 | TRBV19 | TRBD1
TGTGCCAGCTCACCAAGTTCCAGGAACACTGAAGCTTTCTTT | CASSPSSRNTEAFF | . | TRBJ1-1 | TRBV18 | .
TGCGCCAGCAGCCAAGATGGGGCTAGCACAGATACGCAGTATTTT | CASSQDGASTDTQYF | . | TRBJ2-3 | TRBV4-1 | .
TGTGCCAGCAGCTTAAGTGGGCGACAGGGGTCGTCCTACAATGAGCAGTTCTTC | CASSLSGRQGSSYNEQFF | . | TRBJ2-1 | TRBV7-8 | TRBD1